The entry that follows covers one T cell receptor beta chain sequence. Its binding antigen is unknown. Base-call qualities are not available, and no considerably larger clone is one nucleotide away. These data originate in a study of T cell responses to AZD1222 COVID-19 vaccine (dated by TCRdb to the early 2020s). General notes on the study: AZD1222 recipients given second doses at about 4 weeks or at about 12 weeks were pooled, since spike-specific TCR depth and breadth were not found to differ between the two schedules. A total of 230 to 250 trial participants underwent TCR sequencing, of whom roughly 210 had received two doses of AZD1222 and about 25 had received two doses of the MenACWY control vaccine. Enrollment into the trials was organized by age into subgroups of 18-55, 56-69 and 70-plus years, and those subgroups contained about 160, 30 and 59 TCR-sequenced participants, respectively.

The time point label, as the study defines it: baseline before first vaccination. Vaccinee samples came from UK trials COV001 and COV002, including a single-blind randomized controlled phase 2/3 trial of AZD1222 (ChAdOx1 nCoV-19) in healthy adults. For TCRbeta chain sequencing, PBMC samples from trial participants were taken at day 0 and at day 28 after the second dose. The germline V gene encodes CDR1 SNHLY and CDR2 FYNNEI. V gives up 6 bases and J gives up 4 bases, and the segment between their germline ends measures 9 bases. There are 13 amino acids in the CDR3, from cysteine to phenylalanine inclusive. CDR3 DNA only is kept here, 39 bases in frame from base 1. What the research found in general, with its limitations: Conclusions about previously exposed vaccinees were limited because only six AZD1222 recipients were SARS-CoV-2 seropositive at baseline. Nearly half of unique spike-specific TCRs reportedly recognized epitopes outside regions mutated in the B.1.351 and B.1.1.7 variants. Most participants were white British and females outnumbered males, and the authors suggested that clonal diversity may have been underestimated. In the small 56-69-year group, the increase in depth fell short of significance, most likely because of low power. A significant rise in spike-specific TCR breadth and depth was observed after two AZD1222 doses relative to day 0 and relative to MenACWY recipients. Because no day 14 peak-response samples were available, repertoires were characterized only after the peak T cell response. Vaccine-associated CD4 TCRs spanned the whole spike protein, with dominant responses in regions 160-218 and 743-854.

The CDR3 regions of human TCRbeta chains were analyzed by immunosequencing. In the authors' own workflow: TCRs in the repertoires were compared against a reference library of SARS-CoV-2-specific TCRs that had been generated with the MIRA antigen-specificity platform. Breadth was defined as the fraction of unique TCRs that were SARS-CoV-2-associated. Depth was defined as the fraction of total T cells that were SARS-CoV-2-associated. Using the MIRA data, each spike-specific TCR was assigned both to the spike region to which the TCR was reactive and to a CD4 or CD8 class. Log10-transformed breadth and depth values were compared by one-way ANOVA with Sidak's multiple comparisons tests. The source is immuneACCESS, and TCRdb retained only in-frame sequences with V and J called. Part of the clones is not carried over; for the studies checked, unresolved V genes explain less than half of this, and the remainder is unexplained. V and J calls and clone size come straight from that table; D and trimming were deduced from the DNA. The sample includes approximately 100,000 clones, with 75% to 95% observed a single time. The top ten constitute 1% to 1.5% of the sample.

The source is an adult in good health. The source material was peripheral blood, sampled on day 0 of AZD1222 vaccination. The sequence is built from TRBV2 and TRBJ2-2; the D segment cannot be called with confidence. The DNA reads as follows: TGTGCCAGCAGGCGAACTACCACCGGGGAGCTGTTTTTT. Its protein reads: CASRRTTTGELFF.